This is a list of T cell receptor beta chains from one sample in a study of Ad26.COV2.S vaccination and SARS-CoV-2 variants. Using immunoSEQ multiplex PCR, the repertoire was profiled, and TCRdb retains in-frame clones only, with some absent. This sample has about 320,000 clones, with 86% found just once. Sequencing was performed on peripheral blood, taken in a trial of Ad26.COV2.S vaccine versus placebo. These receptors were taken from a person aged 18-65 years who received the Ad26.COV2.S COVID-19 vaccine or a placebo. Each CDR3 is given with its conserved first and last residue. A D gene is named only where the DNA matches it firmly. Rows give clone size only sometimes, using once, few, many, or a class for an expanded clone.

TRBJ2-5,.,.,TRBV2,CASSLDLQETQYF,TGTGCCAGCAGCTTAGACTTGCAAGAGACCCAGTACTTC
TRBJ1-5,.,.,TRBV5-6,CASSFSQVSNQPQHF,TGTGCCAGCAGCTTCAGTCAGGTTAGCAATCAGCCCCAGCATTTT
TRBJ1-5,.,.,TRBV24-1,CATSNTGSNQPQHF,TGTGCCACCAGTAACACCGGGAGCAATCAGCCCCAGCATTTT
TRBJ1-6,.,.,TRBV12-5,CASGLESALGSYNSPLHF,TGTGCTAGTGGTTTGGAATCAGCGTTGGGCTCCTATAATTCACCCCTCCACTTT
TRBJ2-7,few,.,TRBV2,CASTRQGGREQYF,TGTGCCAGCACTAGGCAGGGGGGCAGGGAGCAGTACTTC
TRBJ2-5,.,.,TRBV11-2,CASSLVRGGETQYF,TGTGCCAGCAGCTTAGTACGGGGAGGAGAGACCCAGTACTTC
TRBJ2-1,once,TRBD2,TRBV9,CASSVGDPTGTGVAGVRIF,TGTGCCAGCAGCGTAGGTGATCCGACCGGGACTGGAGTAGCGGGGGTCAGGATCTTC
TRBJ2-5,.,TRBD2,TRBV19,CASSRIGTSAGETQYF,TGTGCCAGTAGTCGGATCGGGACTAGCGCGGGAGAGACCCAGTACTTC
TRBJ2-3,.,.,TRBV7-3,CASSFGAGGITDTQYF,TGTGCCAGCAGTTTCGGAGCAGGGGGGATAACAGATACGCAGTATTTT
TRBJ1-3,once,.,TRBV6-5,CASHLYGNTIYF,TGTGCCAGTCACCTTTATGGAAACACCATATATTTT
TRBJ2-3,.,TRBD1,TRBV7-2,CASSYSGTATDTQYF,TGTGCCAGCAGCTATTCCGGGACAGCGACAGATACGCAGTATTTT
TRBJ1-1,.,.,TRBV14,CASSRLLQNTEAFF,TGTGCCAGCAGCCGACTGCTGCAGAACACTGAAGCTTTCTTT
TRBJ2-1,.,TRBD2,TRBV27,CASSLAGGSHNEQFF,TGTGCCAGCAGCCTAGCGGGGGGGTCCCACAATGAGCAGTTCTTC